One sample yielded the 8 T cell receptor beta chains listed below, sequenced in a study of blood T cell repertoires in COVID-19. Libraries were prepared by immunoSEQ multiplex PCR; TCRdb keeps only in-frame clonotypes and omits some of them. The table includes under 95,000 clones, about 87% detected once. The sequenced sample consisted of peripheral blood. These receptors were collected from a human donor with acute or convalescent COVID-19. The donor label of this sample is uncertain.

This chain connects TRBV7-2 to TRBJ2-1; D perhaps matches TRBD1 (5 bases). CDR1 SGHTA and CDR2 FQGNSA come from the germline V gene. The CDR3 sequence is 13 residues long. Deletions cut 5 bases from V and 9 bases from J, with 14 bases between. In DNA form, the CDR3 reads TGTGCCAGCAGCGACACCACAGGTCGTGAGCAGTTCTTC. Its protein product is CASSDTTGREQFF. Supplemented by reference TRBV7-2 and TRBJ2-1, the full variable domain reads GAGVSQSPSNKVTEKGKDVELRCDPISGHTALYWYRQSLGQGLEFLIYFQGNSAPDKSGLPSDRFSAERTGGSVSTLTIQRTQQEDSAVYLCASSDTTGREQFFGPGTRLTVL.

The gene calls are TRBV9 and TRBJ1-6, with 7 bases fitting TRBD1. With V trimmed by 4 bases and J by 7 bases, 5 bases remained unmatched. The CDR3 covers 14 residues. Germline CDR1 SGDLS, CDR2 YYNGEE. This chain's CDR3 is CASSLRTGNSPLHF. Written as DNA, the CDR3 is TGTGCCAGCAGCCTACGGACAGGAAATTCACCCCTCCACTTT.

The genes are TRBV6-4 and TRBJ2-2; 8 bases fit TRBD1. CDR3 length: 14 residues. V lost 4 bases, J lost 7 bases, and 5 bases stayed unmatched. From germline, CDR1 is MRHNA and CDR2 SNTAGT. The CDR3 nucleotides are TGTGCCAGCAGTGTGCACAGGGGGATCGGGGAGCTGTTTTTT. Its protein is CASSVHRGIGELFF.

In nucleotides, the CDR3 is TGTGCCGCAGCGCCGACTCAACCTGAAAAACTGTTTTTT. This sequence encodes CAAAPTQPEKLFF. The chain combines TRBV6-5 with TRBJ1-4; D unclear. Germline loops: CDR1 MNHEY, CDR2 SVGAGI. The CDR3 loop spans 13 amino acids. Deletions cut 11 bases from V and 7 bases from J, with 17 bases between.

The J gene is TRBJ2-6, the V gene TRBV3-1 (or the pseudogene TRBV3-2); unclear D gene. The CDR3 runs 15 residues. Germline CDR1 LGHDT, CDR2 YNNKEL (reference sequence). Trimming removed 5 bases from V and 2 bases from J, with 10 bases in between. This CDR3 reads CASSATLTGANVLTF. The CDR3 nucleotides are TGTGCCAGCAGCGCCACATTAACTGGGGCCAACGTCCTGACTTTC.

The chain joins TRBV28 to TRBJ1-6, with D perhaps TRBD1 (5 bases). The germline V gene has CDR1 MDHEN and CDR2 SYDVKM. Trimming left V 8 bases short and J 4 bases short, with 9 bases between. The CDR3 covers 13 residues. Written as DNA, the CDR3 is TGTGCCAGCCGGGGGTTTTATAATTCACCCCTCCACTTT. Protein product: CASRGFYNSPLHF.

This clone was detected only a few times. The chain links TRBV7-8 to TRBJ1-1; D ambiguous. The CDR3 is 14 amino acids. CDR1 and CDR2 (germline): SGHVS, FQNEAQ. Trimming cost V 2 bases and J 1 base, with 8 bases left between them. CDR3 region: CASSLTATNTEAFF. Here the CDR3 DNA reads TGTGCCAGCAGCTTAACAGCTACGAACACTGAAGCTTTCTTT.

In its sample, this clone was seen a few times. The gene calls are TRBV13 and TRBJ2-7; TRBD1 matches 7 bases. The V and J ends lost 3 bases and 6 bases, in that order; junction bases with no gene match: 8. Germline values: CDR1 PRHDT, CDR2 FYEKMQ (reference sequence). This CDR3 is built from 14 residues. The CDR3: CASSFGDRAREQYF. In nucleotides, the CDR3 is TGTGCCAGCAGCTTCGGTGACAGGGCTCGCGAGCAGTACTTC.